This TCR beta chain was recovered during a study of tumor-infiltrating lymphocytes in primary liver carcinoma. With a constant-region primer, TCR beta cDNA was made from 450 to 650 ng of total RNA. Slightly modified ARM-PCR with three nested multiplex PCR rounds yielded TCR beta libraries. The first two PCR rounds used TRBV1-TRBV30 forward primers with a C-beta reverse primer, roughly 10 cycles each. A single record per CDR3 protein comes from TCRdb applying MiXCR to the multiplex PCR reads. The profile covers 40,000 to 45,000 distinct CDR3 sequences, with around 72% appearing a single time and under 20% taken by the ten largest. The CDR3 is 13 amino acids. Unsorted bulk tissue, roughly 19-33 mg of it, served as the source for co-extraction of RNA and DNA. This clonotype has just a few counts. The junction differs from germline at one of its ends, possibly a read error.

This receptor was identified in a middle-aged man with primary liver carcinoma and hepatitis B virus infection. The J gene is TRBJ2-5, the V gene TRBV12-3 or TRBV12-4; the match to TRBD2 covers 9 bases. The sequenced material came from liver tumor tissue from sampling region 2. Specified subset: tumor region T2, inferior pole. The CDR3 region is CASSLAGVGTQYF. DNA of the CDR3: TGTGCCAGCAGCTTAGCGGGGGTAGGGACCCAGTACTTC.